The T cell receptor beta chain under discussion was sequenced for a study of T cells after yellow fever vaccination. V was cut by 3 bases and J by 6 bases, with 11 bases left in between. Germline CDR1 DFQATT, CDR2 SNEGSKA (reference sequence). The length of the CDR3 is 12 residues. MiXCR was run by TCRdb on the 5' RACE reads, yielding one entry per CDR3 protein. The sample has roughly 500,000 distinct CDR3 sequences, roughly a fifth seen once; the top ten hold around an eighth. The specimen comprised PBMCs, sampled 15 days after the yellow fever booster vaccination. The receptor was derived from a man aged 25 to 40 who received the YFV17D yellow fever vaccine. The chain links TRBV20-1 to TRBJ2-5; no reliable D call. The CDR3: CSASRTSKTQYF. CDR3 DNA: TGCAGTGCTAGCAGAACTTCTAAGACCCAGTACTTC.